This passage covers 22 T cell receptor beta chains from one sample sequenced in a study of post-analysis software for immune sequencing data. Findings and limits, study-wide: Among roughly 5 TRBV segments more frequent in patients than controls were TRBV5-6, TRBV5-1 and TRBV20-1.

For these TCRs, the target antigens are not known. The TCR beta cDNA libraries contained unique molecular identifiers. TCRdb processed the PCR reads anew with MiXCR; each CDR3 protein has one entry. The data show about 200,000 distinct CDR3 sequences, 29% seen once. The sequenced sample was blood. These receptors all come from a girl aged 2-17 years with multiple sclerosis.

The J gene is TRBJ2-1, the V gene TRBV24-1, with D maybe TRBD1 (5 bases). Germline V gene sequence: CDR1 KGHDR, CDR2 SFDVKD. CDR3 length: 15 amino acids. V lost 5 bases to trimming and J lost 7 bases, with 17 bases between them. CDR3 bases: TGTGCCACCAGTGCGGGCAGGGCGACCGTAAATGAGCAGTTCTTC. This encodes CATSAGRATVNEQFF.

In this sample, this clonotype turned up many times. The rearrangement uses TRBV12-3 or TRBV12-4 and TRBJ1-1, with 9 bases fitting TRBD1. The length of the CDR3 is 17 residues. V lost 0 bases, J lost 4 bases, and 9 bases stayed unmatched. The CDR3 loop reads CASSLAQGTGSGTEAFF. The CDR3 DNA is TGTGCCAGCAGTTTAGCGCAGGGGACAGGGTCAGGCACTGAAGCTTTCTTT.

This clonotype was observed at least ten times. The J gene is TRBJ2-1, the V gene TRBV30; D is possibly TRBD2 (6 bases). Looked up from germline, CDR1 is GTSNPN and CDR2 is SVGIG (reference sequence). The length of the CDR3 is 14 residues. The V end was cut by 6 bases, the J end by 7 bases, with 19 bases between. The CDR3 spells CACIPRGLVNEQFF. CDR3 coding DNA: TGTGCCTGTATTCCCCGGGGACTTGTAAATGAGCAGTTCTTC. The full variable domain, rest sourced from reference TRBV30 and TRBJ2-1, is SQTIHQWPATLVQPVGSPLSLECTVEGTSNPNLYWYRQAAGRGLQLLFYSVGIGQISSEVPQNLSASRPQDRQFILSSKKLLLSDSGFYLCACIPRGLVNEQFFGPGTRLTVL.

Comment on this clonotype: The germline gene is not matched at one end of the junction; a read error may be the cause. V and J are TRBV6-6 and TRBJ1-5; TRBD1 matches 8 bases. The CDR3 loop spans 16 amino acids. CDR1 is MNHNY and CDR2 is SVGAGI in the germline V gene (reference sequence). The CDR3 DNA sequence: TGTGCCAGCAGTTACCGTGGACAGGGACCCAATCGGCCCCAGCATTTT. Translated, it gives CASSYRGQGPNRPQHF.

The sample holds a few counts of this clonotype. The gene calls are TRBV20-1 and TRBJ2-7; 8 bases match TRBD1. Germline V gene data show CDR1 as DFQATT and CDR2 as SNEGSKA (reference sequence). CDR3 length: 12 residues. Germline trimming cut 6 bases from V and 3 bases from J; bases unmatched to any gene: 4. The CDR3 loop reads CSANGQGYEQYF. CDR3 DNA sequence: TGCAGTGCAAACGGACAGGGCTACGAGCAGTACTTC.

This clonotype turned up a few times. A much larger clone differs from this one at a single base, so this may be a read error. The chain combines TRBV5-6 with TRBJ2-5; a possible D gene is TRBD2 (6 bases). The CDR3 has 16 residues. From germline, CDR1 is SGHDT and CDR2 YYEEEE. Trimming took 2 bases from V and 11 from J, leaving 25 bases between them. CDR3 DNA sequence: TGTGCCAGCAGCTTTCTGGGAGGACGCCGGGGGAATGAGCAGTACTTC. It is translated as CASSFLGGRRGNEQYF. The complete variable domain, with remaining parts taken from reference TRBV5-6 and TRBJ2-5, reads DAGVTQSPTHLIKTRGQQVTLRCSPKSGHDTVSWYQQALGQGPQFIFQYYEEEERQRGNFPDRFSGHQFPNYSSELNVNALLLGDSALYLCASSFLGGRRGNEQYFGPGTRLLVL.

On this clonotype: Being one base from a much bigger clone, this may be a read error. The chain is built from TRBV4-1 and TRBJ2-3; TRBD1 might be the D (5 bases). The V gene's germline CDR1 is MGHRA and CDR2 YSYEKL. This CDR3 has 14 residues. The CDR3 sequence is CASSQDTSTGTQYF. The CDR3 nucleotides are TGCGCCAGCAGCCAAGATACCAGCACAGGTACGCAGTATTTT.

The V and J genes are TRBV20-1 and TRBJ2-1, with 14 bases matching TRBD2. The germline gives CDR1 DFQATT, CDR2 SNEGSKA (reference sequence). The CDR3 is 15 residues long. The CDR3 DNA follows: TGCAGAGGACTAGCGGGAGGCTCCGAATACAATGAGCAGTTCTTC. It codes for CRGLAGGSEYNEQFF.

This clonotype was observed at least ten times. This sequence joins TRBV5-1 and TRBJ2-1; 8 positions agree with TRBD1. The CDR3 covers 14 residues. Germline V gives CDR1 SGHRS, CDR2 YFSETQ. The ends lost 6 bases at V and 2 bases at J; junction bases unmatched: 4. The CDR3 reads CASTEGQAYNEQFF. The CDR3 DNA is TGCGCCAGCACGGAGGGACAGGCCTACAATGAGCAGTTCTTC.

This chain joins TRBV7-2 and TRBJ2-2; no clear D gene. The CDR3 has 14 amino acids. V lost 7 bases, J lost 0 bases, and 9 bases lay in between. Germline lookup yields CDR1 SGHTA and CDR2 FQGNSA. The CDR3 loop is CASTRLANTGELFF. The CDR3, as DNA: TGTGCCAGCACTAGACTCGCGAACACCGGGGAGCTGTTTTTT.

This clonotype was counted ten times or more. The V and J genes are TRBV5-1 and TRBJ2-7; tentative D call: TRBD1 (6 bases). This CDR3 is built from 13 residues. The V gene lost 3 bases and the J gene lost 2 bases, with 9 bases spanning the gap. Germline V gene sequence: CDR1 SGHRS, CDR2 YFSETQ. The CDR3 DNA is TGCGCCAGCAGCTACGGACAGACCTACGAGCAGTACTTC. It yields the protein CASSYGQTYEQYF.

This chain uses TRBV7-2 with TRBJ1-6, with 7 bases that match TRBD1. Germline assignment: CDR1 SGHTA and CDR2 FQGNSA. The CDR3 loop spans 15 amino acids. Trimming at V came to 5 bases and at J to 5 bases, leaving 6 bases not matched to a gene. In DNA, the CDR3 is TGTGCCAGCAGCCCGACCGGGACAGATAATTCACCCCTCCACTTT. The encoded protein is CASSPTGTDNSPLHF. Filled out from reference TRBV7-2 and TRBJ1-6, the complete variable domain reads GAGVSQSPSNKVTEKGKDVELRCDPISGHTALYWYRQSLGQGLEFLIYFQGNSAPDKSGLPSDRFSAERTGGSVSTLTIQRTQQEDSAVYLCASSPTGTDNSPLHFGNGTRLTVT.

This clonotype occurred many times. The chain joins TRBV15 to TRBJ2-7; 7 nucleotides align to TRBD2. Trimming at V came to 0 bases and at J to 2 bases, leaving 4 bases not matched to a gene. Germline V gives CDR1 LNHNV, CDR2 YYDKDF (reference sequence). The CDR3 sequence is 15 residues long. CDR3 DNA: TGTGCCACCAGCAGAGATCCGGGGGGTCCCTACGAGCAGTACTTC. Translation: CATSRDPGGPYEQYF.

This clonotype was seen once. This may arise from a read error, as a much more abundant clone is one base away. V and J are TRBV15 and TRBJ1-2; TRBD1 is a possible D gene (5 bases). CDR3 length: 15 amino acids. The germline gives CDR1 LNHNV, CDR2 YYDKDF (reference sequence). Written as DNA, the CDR3 is TGTGCCGCCAGCAGAGGCGTAGGGGCAGCCTATGGCTACACCTTC. This gives the protein CAASRGVGAAYGYTF.

This clonotype was counted only a few times. The chain carries TRBV5-1 and TRBJ2-4; TRBD2 matches at 7 bases. Per the germline V gene, CDR1 is SGHRS and CDR2 is YFSETQ. The CDR3 runs 15 residues. J gave up 8 bases and V 4 bases, and 12 bases lay outside the gene matches. CDR3 residues: CASSDIRTGGDIQYF. As DNA, the CDR3 is TGCGCCAGCAGCGATATAAGGACGGGAGGAGACATTCAGTACTTC.

This clonotype was detected ten times or more. The chain couples TRBV5-1 to TRBJ2-1; no firm D call. CDR3 length equals 11 residues. Looked up from germline, CDR1 is SGHRS and CDR2 is YFSETQ. Trimming took off 4 bases at V and 4 bases at J, with 3 bases between the two ends. The CDR3 reads CASSEYNEQFF. DNA for the CDR3: TGCGCCAGCAGCGAGTACAATGAGCAGTTCTTC.

Notes on this clonotype: The junction departs from the called germline gene at one end, perhaps through a read error. The V and J genes are TRBV6-2 or TRBV6-3 and TRBJ2-1, with 11 bases aligning to TRBD2. Per the germline V gene, CDR1 is MNHEY and CDR2 is SVGEGT. The CDR3 contains 15 residues. The CDR3 loop is CASSSGLAVYNVQFF. The CDR3 nucleotides read TGTGCCAGCAGTTCGGGACTAGCGGTCTACAATGTGCAGTTCTTC.

The sample holds many counts of this clonotype. In nucleotides, the CDR3 is TGCAGTGCTAGAGATTCCCATCTCGACGAGCAGTACTTC. Amino acids: CSARDSHLDEQYF. The V gene is TRBV20-1, the J gene TRBJ2-7, with unresolved D. Germline loops: CDR1 DFQATT, CDR2 SNEGSKA (reference sequence). The CDR3 loop spans 13 amino acids. V lost 0 bases and J 5 bases, leaving 11 bases between the germline ends.

This clonotype has ten or more counts. J is TRBJ2-7 and V is TRBV29-1, with D maybe TRBD1 (5 bases). V was shortened by 6 bases and J by 6 bases, with 21 bases between the two germline ends. Germline V gene sequence: CDR1 SQVTM, CDR2 ANQGSEA. The CDR3 is 14 amino acids. The CDR3, as DNA: TGCAGCGTCGCCAGCGAGCAGGGATTTGCCGAGCAGTACTTC. This gives the protein CSVASEQGFAEQYF.

This clonotype was detected ten times or more. The chain joins TRBV12-3 or TRBV12-4 to TRBJ2-7; 7 bases agree with TRBD2. This CDR3 has 15 amino acids. J lost 1 base, V lost 5 bases, and 8 bases had no gene match. CDR3 sequence (DNA): TGTGCCAGCAGTCAGACTAGCAGCCGGTCCTACGAGCAGTACTTC. Its translation: CASSQTSSRSYEQYF.

As for this clonotype: This may come from a read error, since a much larger clone is one base off. The chain has TRBV4-1 and TRBJ2-7; 7 nucleotides align to TRBD1. CDR1 and CDR2 (germline): MGHRA, YSYEKL. This CDR3 has 16 residues. CDR3 nucleotide sequence: TGCGCCAACAGCCAAGAGTCGACAGGGCTTACCTACGAGCAGTACTTC. Protein sequence: CANSQESTGLTYEQYF.

As for this clonotype: At one end the junction does not follow the germline gene, possibly because of a read error. J is TRBJ2-3 and V is TRBV12-3 or TRBV12-4; unclear D gene. The CDR3 has 14 amino acids. CDR3 region: CASSGSGPPDTEYF. The CDR3 DNA reads as TGTGCCAGCAGCGGCTCCGGGCCCCCAGATACGGAGTATTTT.